This note documents a single TCR beta chain sequence. The read gets to within 3 residues of the CDR3 end, and the germline J gene fills in the rest. The CDR3 loop spans 14 amino acids. The germline V gene encodes CDR1 SGHTA and CDR2 FQGTGA. V lost 7 bases to trimming and J lost 0 bases, with 9 bases between them. The data derive from a study of T cells in women clearing cervical HPV infection. Average input was approximately 1,200 ng genomic DNA for immunoSEQ TCR beta CDR3 amplification. The method was immunoSEQ multiplex PCR; TCRdb's version includes in-frame clones alone and lacks a portion of them. This listing includes some 16,000 clones.

The sample was blood buffy coat. The chain joins TRBV7-3 to TRBJ2-2; maybe TRBD2 (5 bases). The TCR sequence derives from a woman aged 18 to 75 with a cervical HPV16 infection that either progressed to CIN3+ or cleared (not recorded which). The CDR3 sequence: CASTGKANTGELFF. Incomplete CDR3 DNA: TGTGCCAGCACGGGGAAGGCGAACACCGGGGAG.